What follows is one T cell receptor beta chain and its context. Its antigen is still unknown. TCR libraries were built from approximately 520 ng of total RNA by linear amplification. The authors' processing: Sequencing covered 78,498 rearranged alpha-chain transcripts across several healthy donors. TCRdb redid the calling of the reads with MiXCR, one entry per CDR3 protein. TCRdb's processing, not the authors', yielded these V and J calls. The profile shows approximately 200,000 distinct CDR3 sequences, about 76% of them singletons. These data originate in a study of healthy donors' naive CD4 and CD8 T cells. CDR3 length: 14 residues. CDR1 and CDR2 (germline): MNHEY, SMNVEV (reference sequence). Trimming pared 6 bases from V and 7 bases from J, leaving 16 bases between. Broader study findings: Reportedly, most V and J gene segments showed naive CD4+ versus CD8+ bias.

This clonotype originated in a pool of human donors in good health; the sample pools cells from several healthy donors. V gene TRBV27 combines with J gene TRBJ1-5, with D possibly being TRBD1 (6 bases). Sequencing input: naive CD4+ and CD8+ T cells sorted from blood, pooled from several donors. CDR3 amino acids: CASSPTGAGQPQHF. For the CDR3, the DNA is TGTGCCAGCAGCCCGACAGGCGCGGGGCAGCCCCAGCATTTT.